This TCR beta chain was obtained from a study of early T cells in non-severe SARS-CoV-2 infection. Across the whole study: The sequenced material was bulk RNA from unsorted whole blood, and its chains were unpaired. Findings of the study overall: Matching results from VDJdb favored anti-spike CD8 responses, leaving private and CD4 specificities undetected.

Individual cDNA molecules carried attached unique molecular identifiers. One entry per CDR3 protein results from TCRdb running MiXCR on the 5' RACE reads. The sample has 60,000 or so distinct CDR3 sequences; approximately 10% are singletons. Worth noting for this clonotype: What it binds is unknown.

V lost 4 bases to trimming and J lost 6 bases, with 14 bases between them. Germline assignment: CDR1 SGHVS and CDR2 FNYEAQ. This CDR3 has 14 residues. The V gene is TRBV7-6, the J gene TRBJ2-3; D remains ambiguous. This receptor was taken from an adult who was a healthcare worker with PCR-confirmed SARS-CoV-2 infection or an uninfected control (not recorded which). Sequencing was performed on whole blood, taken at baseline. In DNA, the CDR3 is TGTGCCAGCAGCTCGAATCCCACCGGGGATACGCAGTATTTT. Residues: CASSSNPTGDTQYF.